This T cell receptor beta chain comes out of a study of blood T cell repertoires in COVID-19. The length of the CDR3 is 16 residues. The J segment lost 5 bases and the V segment lost 2 bases, leaving 9 bases of the junction unmatched. Germline V gene lookup returns CDR1 SGHDT and CDR2 YYEEEE. Sequencing used immunoSEQ multiplex PCR; TCRdb keeps in-frame clones, though not all of them. The sample consists of about 300,000 clones, approximately 85% of them appearing once. This clonotype originated in a man aged 25-40 years who had recovered from COVID-19. The chain employs TRBV5-6 and TRBJ1-5, with 8 bases lining up with TRBD1. Material: PBMCs or T cells enriched from blood (not recorded which). CDR3 bases: TGTGCCAGCAGCTTATCATCCGGGACAGGATATCAGCCCCAGCATTTT. Its protein product is CASSLSSGTGYQPQHF.